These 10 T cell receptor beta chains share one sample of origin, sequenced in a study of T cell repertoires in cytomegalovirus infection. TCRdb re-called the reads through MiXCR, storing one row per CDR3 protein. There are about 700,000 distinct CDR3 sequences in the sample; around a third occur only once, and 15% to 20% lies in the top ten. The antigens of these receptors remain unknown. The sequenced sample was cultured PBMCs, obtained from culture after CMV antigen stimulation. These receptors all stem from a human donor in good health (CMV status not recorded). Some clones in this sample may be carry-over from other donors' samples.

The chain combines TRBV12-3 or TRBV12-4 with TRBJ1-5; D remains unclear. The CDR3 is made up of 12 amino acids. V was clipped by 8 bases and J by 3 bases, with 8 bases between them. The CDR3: CASGNHNQPQHF. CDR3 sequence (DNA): TGTGCCAGCGGGAATCACAATCAGCCCCAGCATTTT.

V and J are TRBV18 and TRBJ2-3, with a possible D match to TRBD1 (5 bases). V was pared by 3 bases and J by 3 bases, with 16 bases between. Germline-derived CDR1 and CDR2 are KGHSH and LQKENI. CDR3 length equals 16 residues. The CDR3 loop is CASSPPFHQGTDTQYF. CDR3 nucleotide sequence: TGTGCCAGCTCACCCCCCTTCCATCAGGGTACAGATACGCAGTATTTT.

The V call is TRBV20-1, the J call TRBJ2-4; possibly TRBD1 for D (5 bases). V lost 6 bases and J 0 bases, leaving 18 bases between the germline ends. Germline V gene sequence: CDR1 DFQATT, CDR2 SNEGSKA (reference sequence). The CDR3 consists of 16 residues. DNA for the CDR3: TGCAGTGCCCAGGACATCCAGGACCTAGCCAAAAACATTCAGTACTTC. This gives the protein CSAQDIQDLAKNIQYF.

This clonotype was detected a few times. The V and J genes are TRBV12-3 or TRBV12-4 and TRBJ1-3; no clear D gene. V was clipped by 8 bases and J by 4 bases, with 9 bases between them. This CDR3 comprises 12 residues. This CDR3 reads CASLRSGNTIYF. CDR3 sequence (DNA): TGTGCCAGCCTAAGGTCCGGAAACACCATATATTTT.

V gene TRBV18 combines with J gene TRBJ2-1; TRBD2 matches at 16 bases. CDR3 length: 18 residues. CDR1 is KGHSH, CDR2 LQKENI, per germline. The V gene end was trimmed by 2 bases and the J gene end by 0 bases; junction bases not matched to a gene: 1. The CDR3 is CASSPGTSGGGSYNEQFF. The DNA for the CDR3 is TGTGCCAGCTCACCAGGGACTAGCGGGGGGGGCTCCTACAATGAGCAGTTCTTC.

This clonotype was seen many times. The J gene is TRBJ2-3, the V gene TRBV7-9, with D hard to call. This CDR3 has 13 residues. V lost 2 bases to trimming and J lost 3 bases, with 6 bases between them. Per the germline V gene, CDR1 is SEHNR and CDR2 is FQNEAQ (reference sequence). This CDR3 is CASSLRETDTQYF. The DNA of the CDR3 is TGTGCCAGCAGCTTAAGGGAAACAGATACGCAGTATTTT.

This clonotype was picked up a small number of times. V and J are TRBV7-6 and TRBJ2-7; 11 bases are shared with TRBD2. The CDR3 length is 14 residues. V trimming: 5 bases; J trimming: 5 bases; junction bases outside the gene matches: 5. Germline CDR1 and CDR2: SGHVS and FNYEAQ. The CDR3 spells CASSLLAGGDEQYF. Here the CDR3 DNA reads TGTGCCAGCAGCCTTCTAGCGGGAGGAGACGAGCAGTACTTC.

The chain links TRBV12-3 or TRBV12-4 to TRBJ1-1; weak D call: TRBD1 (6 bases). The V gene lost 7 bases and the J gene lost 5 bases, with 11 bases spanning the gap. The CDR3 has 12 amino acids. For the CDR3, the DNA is TGTGCCAGCAACCTAGACAGGACTGAAGCTTTCTTT. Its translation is CASNLDRTEAFF.

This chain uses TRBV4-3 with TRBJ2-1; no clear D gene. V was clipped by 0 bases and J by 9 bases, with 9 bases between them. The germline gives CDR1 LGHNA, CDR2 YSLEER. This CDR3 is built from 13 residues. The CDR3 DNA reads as TGCGCCAGCAGCCAAGATAGGGCCATTGAGCAGTTCTTC. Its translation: CASSQDRAIEQFF.

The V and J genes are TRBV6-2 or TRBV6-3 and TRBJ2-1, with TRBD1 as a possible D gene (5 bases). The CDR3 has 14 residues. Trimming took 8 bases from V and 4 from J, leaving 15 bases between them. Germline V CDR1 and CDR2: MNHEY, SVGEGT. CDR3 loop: CASGVLGEYNEQFF. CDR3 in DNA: TGTGCCAGCGGTGTTTTAGGGGAATACAATGAGCAGTTCTTC.